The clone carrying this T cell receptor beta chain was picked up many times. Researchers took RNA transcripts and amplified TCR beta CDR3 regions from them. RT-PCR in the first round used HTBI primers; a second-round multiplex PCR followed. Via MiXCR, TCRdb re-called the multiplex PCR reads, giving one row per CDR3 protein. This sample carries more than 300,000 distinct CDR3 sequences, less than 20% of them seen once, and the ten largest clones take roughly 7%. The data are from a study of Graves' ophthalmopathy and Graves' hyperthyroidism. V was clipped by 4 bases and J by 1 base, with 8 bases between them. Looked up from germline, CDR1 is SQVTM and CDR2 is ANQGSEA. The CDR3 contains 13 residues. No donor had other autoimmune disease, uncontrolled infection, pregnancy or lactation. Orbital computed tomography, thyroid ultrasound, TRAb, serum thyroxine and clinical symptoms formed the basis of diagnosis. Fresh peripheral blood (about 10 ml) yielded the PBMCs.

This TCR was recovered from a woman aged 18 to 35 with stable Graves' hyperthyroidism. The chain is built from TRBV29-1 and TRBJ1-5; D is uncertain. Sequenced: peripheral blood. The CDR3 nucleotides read TGCAGCGTTGGCCAGGACAGCAATCAGCCCCAGCATTTT. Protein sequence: CSVGQDSNQPQHF.